This T cell receptor beta chain comes out of a study of regulatory T cells in long-lasting Graves disease. General observations from the study: Persistent Graves' disease cases displayed lower TCR diversity than newly diagnosed ones. Newly diagnosed patients shared 850 to 1,000 public clonotypes; persistent patients shared a few thousand.

Stated time point: persistent/refractory GD, antithyroid drugs over 5 years with positive TRAb. PBMC RNA served as the TCR library source. Germline V gene data show CDR1 as DFQATT and CDR2 as SNEGSKA (reference sequence). This CDR3 contains 15 residues. V was shortened by 3 bases and J by 8 bases, with 22 bases between the two germline ends. This clonotype showed up just a few times. Its antigen is as yet unknown. CDR3-region Arm-PCR and iRepertoire HTBI primers produced the TCR beta libraries. In the original analysis: Sequenced samples collectively carried 62 TRBV and 12 to 15 TRBJ segments. TCRdb itself ran the multiplex PCR reads through MiXCR, one entry per CDR3 protein. What appears here as the V and J calls and clone size reflects TCRdb's work, not the paper's. The repertoire holds fewer than 600,000 distinct CDR3 sequences, approximately 23% seen once, with 13% in the top ten.

The input for sequencing was peripheral blood mononuclear cells (PBMCs), taken when the disease was refractory, from a patient treated with antithyroid drugs. The chain links TRBV20-1 to TRBJ1-1; D gene uncertain. The receptor was isolated from a female donor with Graves disease. The CDR3: CSASDAAGVGLEAFF. The DNA of the CDR3 is TGCAGTGCTAGTGATGCCGCCGGGGTAGGGTTAGAAGCTTTCTTT.